The 30 T cell receptor beta chains reported below all come from one sample, sequenced in a study of cytotoxic CD8 clonotypes in ibrutinib-treated CLL. Here immunoSEQ multiplex PCR was the method, and the copy in TCRdb shows in-frame clones only, minus some. Among roughly 200,000 clones, about 72% were seen once, and the ten largest hold 13%. Specimen: PBMCs, collected after 24 months of ibrutinib treatment. The receptors were sampled from a human donor with chronic lymphocytic leukemia.

This rearrangement joins TRBV25-1 to TRBJ1-2; the D is unclear. CDR1 is MGHDK, CDR2 SYGVNS, per germline. This CDR3 spans 15 amino acids. Deletions cut 0 bases from V and 8 bases from J, with 16 bases between. CDR3 DNA: TGTGCCAGCAGTGAATATAGTTCAGACCTGACGGGCTACACCTTC. It is translated as CASSEYSSDLTGYTF.

This rearrangement joins TRBV5-1 to TRBJ1-4; no clear D. Trimming shortened V by 6 bases and J by 3 bases, and 15 bases separated the two germline ends. The CDR3 covers 15 residues. The germline V gene encodes CDR1 SGHRS and CDR2 YFSETQ. This CDR3 reads CASTPNGIANEKLFF. CDR3 DNA: TGCGCCAGCACCCCAAACGGCATAGCTAATGAAAAACTGTTTTTT.

The chain combines TRBV2 with TRBJ2-1; 9 nucleotides agree with TRBD2. J gave up 8 bases and V 5 bases, and 4 bases lay outside the gene matches. The CDR3 covers 13 residues. Germline CDR1 reads SNHLY; CDR2 reads FYNNEI. The CDR3 protein is CASSRGRAYEQFF. CDR3 nucleotide sequence: TGTGCCAGCAGTCGCGGGAGGGCCTATGAGCAGTTCTTC.

The gene calls are TRBV11-2 and TRBJ2-7, with 7 bases matching TRBD1. The CDR3 sequence is 18 residues long. The V gene end was trimmed by 2 bases and the J gene end by 4 bases; junction bases not matched to a gene: 17. Germline loops: CDR1 SGHAT, CDR2 FQNNGV. The chain's CDR3 is CASSLSWTTGPQGYEQYF. The CDR3, as DNA: TGTGCCAGCAGCTTATCTTGGACGACAGGGCCTCAAGGGTACGAGCAGTACTTC.

The V call is TRBV28, the J call TRBJ2-7, with a weak D call TRBD2 (7 bases). The CDR3 is made up of 15 amino acids. V shed 2 bases and J shed 3 bases, with 14 bases lying between them. The germline V gene has CDR1 MDHEN and CDR2 SYDVKM. The CDR3 reads CASSLTGTINYEQYF. CDR3 in DNA: TGTGCCAGCAGTTTAACAGGGACTATCAACTACGAGCAGTACTTC.

This chain connects TRBV6-5 to TRBJ1-4; possibly TRBD1 for D (5 bases). Trimming took 0 bases from V and 7 from J, leaving 12 bases between them. Germline lookup yields CDR1 MNHEY and CDR2 SVGAGI. This CDR3 has 15 residues. The CDR3 coding sequence is TGTGCCAGCAGTTACTCTTGGGGCCTAGGTGAAAAACTGTTTTTT. Its translation: CASSYSWGLGEKLFF.

The chain links TRBV28 to TRBJ1-5; D remains ambiguous. Germline V gene sequence: CDR1 MDHEN, CDR2 SYDVKM. The ends were cut back, 4 bases at V and 7 bases at J, with 14 bases in the middle. The CDR3 runs 14 residues. The CDR3 spells CASSSGGRVQPQHF. Written as DNA, the CDR3 is TGTGCCAGCAGTTCGGGTGGGCGGGTCCAGCCCCAGCATTTT.

The chain uses TRBV28 and TRBJ2-1; unclear D gene. Germline V gives CDR1 MDHEN, CDR2 SYDVKM. V was pared by 10 bases and J by 14 bases, with 15 bases between. The CDR3 covers 10 residues. The CDR3 loop is CATDLTSEFF. The CDR3, as DNA: TGTGCCACGGACCTCACATCGGAGTTCTTC. The full variable domain, its missing parts supplied by reference TRBV28 and TRBJ2-1, is DVKVTQSSRYLVKRTGEKVFLECVQDMDHENMFWYRQDPGLGLRLIYFSYDVKMKEKGDIPEGYSVSREKKERFSLILESASTNQTSMYLCATDLTSEFFGPGTRLTVL.

This clone came up once. The chain has TRBV4-2 and TRBJ2-7; 15 bases match TRBD2. Germline V gene data show CDR1 as LGHNA and CDR2 as YNFKEQ. This CDR3 is built from 16 residues. The V and J ends lost 4 bases and 4 bases, in that order; junction bases with no gene match: 5. CDR3 sequence reads: CASSLDGLAGGYEQYF. The DNA for the CDR3 is TGTGCCAGCAGCCTTGACGGACTAGCGGGAGGGTACGAGCAGTACTTC.

The genes are TRBV28 and TRBJ1-1; D not certain. The CDR3 runs 15 residues. V lost 7 bases and J 7 bases, leaving 22 bases between the germline ends. CDR1 and CDR2 (germline): MDHEN, SYDVKM. The CDR3 loop reads CASNVFKDQKVEAFF. For the CDR3, the DNA is TGTGCCAGCAACGTCTTTAAGGACCAGAAAGTTGAAGCTTTCTTT.

The rearrangement uses TRBV4-1 and TRBJ2-7; D is perhaps TRBD2 (7 bases). The CDR3 spans 14 residues. The V and J ends lost 2 bases and 3 bases respectively, with 11 bases between them. CDR1 MGHRA and CDR2 YSYEKL come from the germline V gene. CDR3 nucleotide sequence: TGCGCCAGCAGCCAATCAAGGGGGGGCTACGAGCAGTACTTC. Protein product: CASSQSRGGYEQYF.

This chain links TRBV7-2 with TRBJ1-2, with a possible D match to TRBD1 (6 bases). V lost 7 bases and J lost 7, with 10 bases in between. The germline gives CDR1 SGHTA, CDR2 FQGNSA. This CDR3 has 11 amino acids. CDR3 sequence (DNA): TGTGCCAGCAAAAGAGGGGGTGGCTACACCTTC. Translated: CASKRGGGYTF.

In this sample, this clone turned up a few times. The rearrangement uses TRBV2 and TRBJ1-5; possibly TRBD1 for D (6 bases). Trimming removed 7 bases at V and 1 base at J, with 11 bases between. Looked up from germline, CDR1 is SNHLY and CDR2 is FYNNEI. The length of the CDR3 is 14 residues. CDR3: CASTSQGSNQPQHF. The CDR3 DNA reads as TGTGCCAGCACTTCACAGGGAAGCAATCAGCCCCAGCATTTT. Complete variable domain (other parts from reference TRBV2 and TRBJ1-5): EPEVTQTPSHQVTQMGQEVILRCVPISNHLYFYWYRQILGQKVEFLVSFYNNEISEKSEIFDDQFSVERPDGSNFTLKIRSTKLEDSAMYFCASTSQGSNQPQHFGDGTRLSIL.

The table lists this clone with a few counts. The rearrangement uses TRBV10-3 and TRBJ2-5; 9 nucleotides match TRBD1. The junction had 11 bases not matched to a gene; V was cut back by 6 bases and J by 3 bases. CDR3 length: 16 amino acids. Germline lookup yields CDR1 ENHRY and CDR2 SYGVKD. This CDR3 is CAIRNGTGQGKETQYF. CDR3 in DNA: TGTGCCATCAGAAACGGTACGGGACAGGGTAAAGAGACCCAGTACTTC.

The chain employs TRBV11-3 and TRBJ2-7; 9 bases align to TRBD1. V lost 5 bases to trimming and J lost 7 bases; unmatched junction nucleotides: 6. The CDR3 is 13 residues long. Germline CDR1 and CDR2: SGHNT and YENEEA. The CDR3 region is CASSPYRGREQYF. The CDR3, as DNA: TGTGCCAGCAGCCCATACAGGGGGCGTGAGCAGTACTTC.

The chain is built from TRBV9 and TRBJ1-3; 8 nucleotides align to TRBD1. After removal of 0 bases from V and 3 bases from J, the junction contained 5 bases not matched to a gene. The CDR3 contains 16 residues. The germline gives CDR1 SGDLS, CDR2 YYNGEE. CDR3 DNA: TGTGCCAGCAGCGTAGTTCCAGGGGGCTTTGGAAACACCATATATTTT. This gives the protein CASSVVPGGFGNTIYF.

The J gene is TRBJ1-1, the V gene TRBV7-8; 7 nucleotides match TRBD1. The germline gives CDR1 SGHVS, CDR2 FQNEAQ. CDR3 length equals 14 residues. Trimming took 5 bases from V and 1 from J; bases not matched to a gene: 4. The CDR3 nucleotides are TGTGCCAGCAGCCACAGGACAGGGAACACTGAAGCTTTCTTT. This translates into CASSHRTGNTEAFF.

V is TRBV2 and J is TRBJ2-1, with D maybe TRBD2 (6 bases). The V end lost 2 bases, the J end lost 1 base, and 9 bases lay between the germline ends. CDR1 and CDR2 from the germline V gene are SNHLY and FYNNEI. CDR3 size: 15 residues. CDR3 sequence: CASSELAQSYNEQFF. The DNA for the CDR3 is TGTGCCAGCAGTGAACTAGCGCAGTCCTACAATGAGCAGTTCTTC.

This clone was observed a few times. This chain connects TRBV11-3 to TRBJ2-3, with TRBD1 as a possible D gene (6 bases). CDR3 length equals 14 residues. Germline CDR1 reads SGHNT; CDR2 reads YENEEA. V lost 5 bases and J 6 bases, leaving 15 bases between the germline ends. The CDR3 nucleotides read TGTGCCAGCAGCCCAGGACAGTCTCGGGATACGCAGTATTTT. This codes for CASSPGQSRDTQYF.

V usage is TRBV7-8 and J usage is TRBJ2-3; no clear D gene. In germline, CDR1 is SGHVS, CDR2 FQNEAQ. The ends were cut back, 5 bases at V and 9 bases at J, with 15 bases in the middle. The length of the CDR3 is 13 residues. The CDR3 bases are TGTGCCAGCAGCCGCCCGGAAAGCCTCACGCAGTATTTT. Translated, it gives CASSRPESLTQYF.

The chain has TRBV14 and TRBJ2-6, with TRBD2 matching 10 bases. CDR3 size: 18 residues. Germline loops: CDR1 SGHDN, CDR2 FVKESK. The J segment lost 0 bases and the V segment lost 3 bases, leaving 5 bases of the junction unmatched. The CDR3 is CASSQRLAGFSGANVLTF. CDR3 nucleotides: TGTGCCAGCAGCCAGAGACTAGCGGGTTTCTCTGGGGCCAACGTCCTGACTTTC.

The chain has TRBV4-1 and TRBJ2-5, with 12 bases lining up with TRBD2. The V segment lost 4 bases and the J segment 2 bases; nucleotides outside the gene matches: 11. CDR3 length equals 18 residues. Germline V CDR1 and CDR2: MGHRA, YSYEKL. CDR3 coding DNA: TGCGCCAGCAGCCCCGCCGCCCTAGCGGGAGGGCGACAAGAGACCCAGTACTTC. As protein: CASSPAALAGGRQETQYF.

V and J are TRBV7-6 and TRBJ2-7; 13 bases are a match to TRBD2. Per the germline V gene, CDR1 is SGHVS and CDR2 is FNYEAQ. CDR3 size: 16 residues. Germline trimming cut 1 base from V and 7 bases from J; bases unmatched to any gene: 7. The CDR3 DNA reads TGTGCCAGCAGCTTAGGCGGACTAGCGGGAGTTGATGAGCAGTACTTC. Its protein product is CASSLGGLAGVDEQYF.

This chain connects TRBV19 to TRBJ1-1; the D gene is possibly TRBD1 (5 bases). V lost 7 bases, J lost 10 bases, and 22 bases lay in between. Germline-derived CDR1 and CDR2 are LNHDA and SQIVND (reference sequence). The CDR3 is 14 amino acids. The CDR3 DNA follows: TGTGCCAGTATGCGGTCCGGGGGACTCTTGGGAGCTTTCTTT. This translates into CASMRSGGLLGAFF.

This chain uses TRBV5-6 with TRBJ2-3, with D unclear. The CDR3 runs 16 residues. Trimming cost V 1 base and J 2 bases, with 14 bases left between them. CDR1 SGHDT and CDR2 YYEEEE come from the germline V gene. CDR3 in amino acids: CASSLSFEASTDTQYF. The CDR3 DNA reads TGTGCCAGCAGCTTGTCGTTCGAGGCCTCCACAGATACGCAGTATTTT. The whole variable domain, filled in from reference TRBV5-6 and TRBJ2-3, reads DAGVTQSPTHLIKTRGQQVTLRCSPKSGHDTVSWYQQALGQGPQFIFQYYEEEERQRGNFPDRFSGHQFPNYSSELNVNALLLGDSALYLCASSLSFEASTDTQYFGPGTRLTVL.

This clone was found a few times. The V gene is TRBV7-8, the J gene TRBJ2-2, with TRBD1 matching over 10 bases. Germline assignment: CDR1 SGHVS and CDR2 FQNEAQ. The CDR3 runs 17 residues. Trimming cost V 5 bases and J 3 bases; bases outside gene matches: 9. Here the CDR3 reads CASSIPGQGSHTGELFF. CDR3 DNA sequence: TGTGCCAGCAGCATTCCGGGACAGGGGTCGCACACCGGGGAGCTGTTTTTT.

This clone has only a few counts. This rearrangement joins TRBV7-9 to TRBJ2-3; D perhaps matches TRBD1 (5 bases). CDR3 size: 15 residues. V was pared by 7 bases and J by 2 bases, with 16 bases between. Germline CDR1 and CDR2: SEHNR and FQNEAQ (reference sequence). The CDR3 DNA reads TGTGCCAGCAAAGGGCAGGGTGTGTCCACAGATACGCAGTATTTT. Translating it yields CASKGQGVSTDTQYF.

In nucleotides, the CDR3 is TGCGCCAGCAGCCAAGCTACAGGGACCGGCTATGGCTACACCTTC. It translates to CASSQATGTGYGYTF. The chain has TRBV4-1 and TRBJ1-2, with D maybe TRBD1 (6 bases). This CDR3 spans 15 amino acids. The germline V gene has CDR1 MGHRA and CDR2 YSYEKL. V gave up 1 base and J gave up 4 bases, with 13 bases separating them.

J is TRBJ2-1 and V is TRBV25-1; D is unresolved. The CDR3 is made up of 12 amino acids. CDR1 is MGHDK and CDR2 is SYGVNS in the germline V gene. V was trimmed by 4 bases and J by 8 bases, leaving 9 bases between them. The CDR3 nucleotides are TGTGCCAGCAGTGGTGCAAGGGATGAGCAGTTCTTC. Amino acid sequence: CASSGARDEQFF.

The chain employs TRBV5-1 and TRBJ2-5, with D possibly being TRBD1 (7 bases). From germline, CDR1 is SGHRS and CDR2 YFSETQ. Trimming cost V 3 bases and J 4 bases, with 13 bases left between them. CDR3 size: 14 residues. The DNA for the CDR3 is TGCGCCAGCAGCTCCGGGACAGCGGGAGAGACCCAGTACTTC. Its protein is CASSSGTAGETQYF.